The 8 T cell receptor beta chains listed next were all sequenced from one sample in a study of blood T cells in healthy people across ages. For the second PCR, which ran for roughly 6 to 12 cycles, a sample-barcoded 5' primer and a J-beta primer mix were used. TCRdb recomputed calls from the 5' RACE reads with MiXCR, one row per CDR3 protein. The sample has 1.2 million to 1.5 million distinct CDR3 sequences, approximately 59% seen once. Sequenced sample: blood. These receptors were taken from a man in his late teens or twenties in good health.

This clonotype was counted only a few times. The rearrangement joins TRBV10-3 to TRBJ2-5; 9 nucleotides align to TRBD2. V lost 5 bases and J lost 3; bases outside the gene matches: 7. The CDR3 runs 15 residues. CDR1 is ENHRY and CDR2 is SYGVKD in the germline V gene. This CDR3 is CAISSPTSGKETQYF. The CDR3 nucleotides read TGTGCCATCAGTTCCCCGACTAGCGGAAAAGAGACCCAGTACTTC.

This clonotype was counted between two and nine times. The chain is built from TRBV9 and TRBJ2-3; tentatively, D is TRBD2 (5 bases). The germline gives CDR1 SGDLS, CDR2 YYNGEE. The CDR3 totals 13 residues. Trimming shortened V by 3 bases and J by 6 bases, and 11 bases separated the two germline ends. The CDR3 coding sequence is TGTGCCAGCAGCGGGAGGACGTGGGATACGCAGTATTTT. Its translation: CASSGRTWDTQYF. The variable domain in full, with the rest retrieved from reference TRBV9 and TRBJ2-3, is DSGVTQTPKHLITATGQRVTLRCSPRSGDLSVYWYQQSLDQGLQFLIQYYNGEERAKGNILERFSAQQFPDLHSELNLSSLELGDSALYFCASSGRTWDTQYFGPGTRLTVL.

J is TRBJ2-5 and V is TRBV5-1; 7 bases are shared with TRBD1. CDR1 SGHRS and CDR2 YFSETQ come from the germline V gene. This CDR3 has 16 residues. V lost 4 bases and J lost 5; bases outside the gene matches: 14. The CDR3 DNA sequence: TGCGCCAGCAGCGGCACGGTTGGTAGGACAGGCGAGACCCAGTACTTC. Amino acid sequence: CASSGTVGRTGETQYF.

The J gene is TRBJ2-2, the V gene TRBV13, with D tentatively TRBD2 (5 bases). The V gene lost 4 bases and the J gene lost 0 bases, with 12 bases spanning the gap. CDR3 length: 16 residues. CDR1 PRHDT and CDR2 FYEKMQ come from the germline V gene (reference sequence). The CDR3 loop is CASSSPEGANTGELFF. The DNA of the CDR3 is TGTGCCAGCAGCTCTCCCGAGGGAGCGAACACCGGGGAGCTGTTTTTT.

CDR3 nucleotide sequence: TGTGCCAGCAGCCAAGGATCCACAGAGGGTGCCGGGGCCAACGTCCTGACTTTC. Translated, it gives CASSQGSTEGAGANVLTF. The chain employs TRBV4-2 and TRBJ2-6; D is perhaps TRBD2 (5 bases). Trimming removed 1 base at V and 4 bases at J, with 17 bases between. This CDR3 spans 18 amino acids. Germline V gene lookup returns CDR1 LGHNA and CDR2 YNFKEQ.

The sample holds a few counts of this clonotype. J is TRBJ2-1 and V is TRBV4-1, with D perhaps being TRBD1 or TRBD2 (6 bases each). CDR1 and CDR2 (germline): MGHRA, YSYEKL. The CDR3 extends over 17 amino acids. Trimming stripped 1 base from V and 7 bases from J, with 20 bases between. The DNA for the CDR3 is TGCGCCAGCAGCCAAGGGCGGGGCGGATATCAGGGGAATGAGCAGTTCTTC. It yields the protein CASSQGRGGYQGNEQFF.

V gene TRBV12-3 or TRBV12-4 combines with J gene TRBJ2-1; 11 nucleotides agree with TRBD2. Trimming at V came to 6 bases and at J to 0 bases, leaving 10 bases not matched to a gene. The CDR3 is 18 residues long. In nucleotides, the CDR3 is TGTGCCAGCAGCGACACCGCGGGGACTAGCGGCTCCTACAATGAGCAGTTCTTC. It translates to CASSDTAGTSGSYNEQFF.

This chain joins TRBV4-3 and TRBJ2-1; D remains unclear. V lost 0 bases, J lost 8 bases, and 11 bases lay in between. Germline loops: CDR1 LGHNA, CDR2 YSLEER. The CDR3 covers 14 residues. CDR3 sequence: CASSQDVAMDEQFF. CDR3 bases: TGCGCCAGCAGCCAAGATGTGGCCATGGATGAGCAGTTCTTC.